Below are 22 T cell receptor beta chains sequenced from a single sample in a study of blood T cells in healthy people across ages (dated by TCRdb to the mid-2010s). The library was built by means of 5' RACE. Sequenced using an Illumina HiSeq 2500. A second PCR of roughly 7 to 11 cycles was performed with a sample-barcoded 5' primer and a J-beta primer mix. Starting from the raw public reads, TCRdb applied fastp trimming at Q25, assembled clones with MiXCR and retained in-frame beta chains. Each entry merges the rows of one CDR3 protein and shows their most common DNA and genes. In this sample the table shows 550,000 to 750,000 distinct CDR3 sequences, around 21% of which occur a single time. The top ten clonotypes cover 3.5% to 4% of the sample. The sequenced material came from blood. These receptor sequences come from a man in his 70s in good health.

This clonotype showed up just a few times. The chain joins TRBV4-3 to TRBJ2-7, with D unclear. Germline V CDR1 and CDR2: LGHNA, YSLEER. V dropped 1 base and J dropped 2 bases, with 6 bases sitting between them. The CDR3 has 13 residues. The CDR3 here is CASSQVATYEQYF. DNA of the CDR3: TGCGCCAGCAGCCAAGTCGCCACCTACGAGCAGTACTTC.

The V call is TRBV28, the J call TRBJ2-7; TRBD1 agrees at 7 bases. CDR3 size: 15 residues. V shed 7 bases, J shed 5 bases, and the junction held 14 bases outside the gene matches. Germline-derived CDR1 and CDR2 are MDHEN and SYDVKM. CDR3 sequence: CASTPFGRGSNEQYF. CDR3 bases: TGTGCCAGCACTCCTTTTGGCAGGGGGTCTAACGAGCAGTACTTC.

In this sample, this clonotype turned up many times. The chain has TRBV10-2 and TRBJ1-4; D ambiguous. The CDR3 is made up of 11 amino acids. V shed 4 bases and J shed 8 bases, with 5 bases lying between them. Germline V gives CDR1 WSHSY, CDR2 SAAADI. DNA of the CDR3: TGCGCCAGCAGTGGCGGGGAAAAACTGTTTTTT. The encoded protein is CASSGGEKLFF.

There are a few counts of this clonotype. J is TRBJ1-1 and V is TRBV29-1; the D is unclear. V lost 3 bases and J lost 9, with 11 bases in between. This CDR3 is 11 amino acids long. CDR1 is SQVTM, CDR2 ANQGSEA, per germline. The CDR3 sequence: CSVDWDTKAFF. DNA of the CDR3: TGCAGCGTTGATTGGGATACCAAAGCTTTCTTT.

The CDR3 DNA sequence: TGCGCCAGCAGCTTGGCGGGACACCTAAAGGAAGCTTTCTTT. Its translation: CASSLAGHLKEAFF. The chain is built from TRBV5-1 and TRBJ1-1, with TRBD1 as a possible D gene (6 bases). The V and J ends lost 0 bases and 8 bases respectively, with 14 bases between them. The CDR3 loop spans 14 amino acids. Germline V gives CDR1 SGHRS, CDR2 YFSETQ. Based on the CDR3 plus reference TRBV5-1 and TRBJ1-1, the full variable domain is KAGVTQTPRYLIKTRGQQVTLSCSPISGHRSVSWYQQTPGQGLQFLFEYFSETQRNKGNFPGRFSGRQFSNSRSEMNVSTLELGDSALYLCASSLAGHLKEAFFGQGTRLTVV.

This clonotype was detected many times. CDR3 DNA sequence: TGCAGCGTTGAACGGGGGGGAGAGACCCAGTACTTC. Its translation is CSVERGGETQYF. V gene TRBV29-1 combines with J gene TRBJ2-5; 8 bases are shared with TRBD2. Trimming cost V 2 bases and J 4 bases; bases outside gene matches: 0. The germline V gene encodes CDR1 SQVTM and CDR2 ANQGSEA. The CDR3 is 12 residues long.

CDR3 residues: CASSLPRTGYNEQFF. The CDR3 bases are TGTGCCAGCAGCTTACCAAGGACAGGATACAATGAGCAGTTCTTC. The chain recombines TRBV7-2 with TRBJ2-5; TRBD1 matches 7 bases. Matching the DNA end better, TRBJ2-1 makes the J call doubtful. Per germline, CDR1 SGHTA and CDR2 FQGNSA. The CDR3 is 15 residues long.

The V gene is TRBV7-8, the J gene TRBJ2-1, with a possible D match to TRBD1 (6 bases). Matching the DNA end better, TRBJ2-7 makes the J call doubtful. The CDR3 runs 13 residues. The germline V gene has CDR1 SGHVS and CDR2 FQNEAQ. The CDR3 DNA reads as TGTGCCTCTTCTCAGGGACACCTCTACGAGCAGTACTTC. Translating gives CASSQGHLYEQYF.

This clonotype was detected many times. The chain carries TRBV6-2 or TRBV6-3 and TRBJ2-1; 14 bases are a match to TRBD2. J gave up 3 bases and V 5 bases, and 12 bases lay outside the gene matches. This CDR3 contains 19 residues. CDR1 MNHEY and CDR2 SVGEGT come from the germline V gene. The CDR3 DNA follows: TGTGCCAGCAGTCTGGGACTAGCGGGAGTACTTGGGAGCTACAATGAGCAGTTCTTC. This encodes CASSLGLAGVLGSYNEQFF.

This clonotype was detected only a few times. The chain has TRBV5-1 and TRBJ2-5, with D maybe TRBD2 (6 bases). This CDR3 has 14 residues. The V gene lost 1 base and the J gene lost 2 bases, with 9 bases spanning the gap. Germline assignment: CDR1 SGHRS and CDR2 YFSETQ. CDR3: CASSLMGGQETQYF. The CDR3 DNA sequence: TGCGCCAGCAGCTTGATGGGGGGTCAAGAGACCCAGTACTTC. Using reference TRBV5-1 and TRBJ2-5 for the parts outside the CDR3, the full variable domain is KAGVTQTPRYLIKTRGQQVTLSCSPISGHRSVSWYQQTPGQGLQFLFEYFSETQRNKGNFPGRFSGRQFSNSRSEMNVSTLELGDSALYLCASSLMGGQETQYFGPGTRLLVL.

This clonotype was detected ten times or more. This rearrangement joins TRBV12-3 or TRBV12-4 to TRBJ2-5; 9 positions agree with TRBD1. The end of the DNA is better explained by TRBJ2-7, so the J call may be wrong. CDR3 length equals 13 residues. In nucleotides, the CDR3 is TGTGCCAGCAGTGCAAGACAGGGGGACGAGCAGTACTTC. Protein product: CASSARQGDEQYF.

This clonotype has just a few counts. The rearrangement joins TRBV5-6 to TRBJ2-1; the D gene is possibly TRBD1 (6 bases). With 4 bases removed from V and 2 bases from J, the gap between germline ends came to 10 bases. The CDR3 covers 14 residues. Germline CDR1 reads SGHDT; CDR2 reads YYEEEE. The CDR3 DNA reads TGTGCCAGCAGCGGGGCAGGGGCCTACAATGAGCAGTTCTTC. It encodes CASSGAGAYNEQFF.

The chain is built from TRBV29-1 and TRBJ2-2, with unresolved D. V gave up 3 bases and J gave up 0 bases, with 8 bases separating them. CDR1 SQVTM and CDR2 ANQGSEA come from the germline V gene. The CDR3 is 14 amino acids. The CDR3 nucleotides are TGCAGCGTTGAGGGTCAGCCGAACACCGGGGAGCTGTTTTTT. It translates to CSVEGQPNTGELFF.

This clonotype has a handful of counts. CDR3 amino acids: CASSQGLSRGQTYEKLFF. In DNA form, the CDR3 reads TGTGCCAGCAGCCAAGGGCTAAGTAGGGGACAGACTTATGAAAAACTGTTTTTT. This sequence joins TRBV3-1 and TRBJ1-4, with 7 positions matching TRBD1. Per germline, CDR1 LGHDT and CDR2 YNNKEL (reference sequence). V shed 1 base, J shed 6 bases, and the junction held 14 bases outside the gene matches. The CDR3 loop spans 18 amino acids.

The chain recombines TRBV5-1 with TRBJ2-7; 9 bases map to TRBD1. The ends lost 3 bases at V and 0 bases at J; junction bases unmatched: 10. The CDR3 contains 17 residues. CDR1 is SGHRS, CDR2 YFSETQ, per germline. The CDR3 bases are TGCGCCAGCAGCTCGTCCGTACAGGGGGCGAGCTCCTACGAGCAGTACTTC. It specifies CASSSSVQGASSYEQYF.

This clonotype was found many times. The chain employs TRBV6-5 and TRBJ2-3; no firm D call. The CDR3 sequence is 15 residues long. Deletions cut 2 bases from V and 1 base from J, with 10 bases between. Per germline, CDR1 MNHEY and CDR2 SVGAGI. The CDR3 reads CASSYGYSGTDTQYF. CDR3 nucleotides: TGTGCCAGCAGTTACGGCTATTCGGGCACAGATACGCAGTATTTT.

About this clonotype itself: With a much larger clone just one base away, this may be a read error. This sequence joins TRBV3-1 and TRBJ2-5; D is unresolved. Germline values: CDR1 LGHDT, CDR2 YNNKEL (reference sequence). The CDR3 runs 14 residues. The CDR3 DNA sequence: TGTGCCAGCGGCCAAAGGACGGACCAAGAGACCCAGTACTTC. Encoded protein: CASGQRTDQETQYF.

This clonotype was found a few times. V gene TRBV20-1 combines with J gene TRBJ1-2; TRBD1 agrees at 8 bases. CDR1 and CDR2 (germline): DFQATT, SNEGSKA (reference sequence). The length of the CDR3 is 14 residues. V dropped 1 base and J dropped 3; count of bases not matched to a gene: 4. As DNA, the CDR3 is TGCAGTGCTAGAGCGGACAGGGCTGACTATGGCTACACCTTC. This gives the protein CSARADRADYGYTF.

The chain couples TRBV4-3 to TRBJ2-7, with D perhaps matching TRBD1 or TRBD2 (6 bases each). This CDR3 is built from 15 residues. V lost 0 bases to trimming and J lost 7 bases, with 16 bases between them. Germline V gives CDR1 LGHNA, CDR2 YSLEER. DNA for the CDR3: TGCGCCAGCAGCCAAGATTTCGGGGGCATAGATGAGCAGTACTTC. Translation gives CASSQDFGGIDEQYF.

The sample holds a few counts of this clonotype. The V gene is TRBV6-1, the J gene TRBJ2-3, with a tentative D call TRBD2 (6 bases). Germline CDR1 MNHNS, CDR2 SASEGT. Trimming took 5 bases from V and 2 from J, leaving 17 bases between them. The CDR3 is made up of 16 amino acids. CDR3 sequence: CASSTAPGLITDTQYF. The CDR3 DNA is TGTGCCAGCAGTACGGCACCGGGACTGATCACAGATACGCAGTATTTT.

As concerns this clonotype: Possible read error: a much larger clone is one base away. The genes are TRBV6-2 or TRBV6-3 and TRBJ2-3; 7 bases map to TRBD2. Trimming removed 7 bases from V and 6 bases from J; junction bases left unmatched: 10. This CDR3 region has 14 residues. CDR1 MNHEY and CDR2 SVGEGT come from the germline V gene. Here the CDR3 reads CASTLTGGSDTQYF. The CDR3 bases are TGTGCCAGCACCCTGACTGGCGGGAGTGATACGCAGTATTTT.

DNA of the CDR3: TGTGCCAGCAGCTTAGGTGGACAGAGCTCCTACGAGCAGTACTTC. Residues: CASSLGGQSSYEQYF. J is TRBJ2-5 and V is TRBV7-9, with D possibly being TRBD1 (6 bases). The end of the DNA is better explained by TRBJ2-7, so the J call may be wrong. This CDR3 contains 15 residues. Germline CDR1 and CDR2: SEHNR and FQNEAQ (reference sequence).